The 17 T cell receptor beta chains listed next were all sequenced from one sample in a study of T cells in Graves' hyperthyroidism and ophthalmopathy. Amplified TCR beta CDR3 regions came from RNA transcripts. TCR CDR3 underwent first-round RT-PCR with the HTBI primer set. TCRdb recomputed calls from the multiplex PCR reads with MiXCR, one row per CDR3 protein. The sample yields fewer than 900,000 distinct CDR3 sequences, less than 20% seen once. The sequencing sample was made of blood. All receptors derive from a man aged 18 to 35 with Graves' hyperthyroidism.

This clonotype appeared a few times. The chain is built from TRBV27 and TRBJ2-3, with unresolved D. The CDR3 covers 15 residues. Germline CDR1 reads MNHEY; CDR2 reads SMNVEV (reference sequence). Trimming removed 5 bases from V and 2 bases from J, with 14 bases in between. This CDR3 is CASSPLEAHTDTQYF. In DNA, the CDR3 is TGTGCCAGCAGTCCTTTAGAGGCCCACACAGATACGCAGTATTTT.

The chain uses TRBV20-1 and TRBJ2-3; D tentatively fits TRBD1 or TRBD2 (5 bases each). Germline loops: CDR1 DFQATT, CDR2 SNEGSKA (reference sequence). CDR3 size: 14 residues. The V end lost 3 bases, the J end lost 6 bases, and 16 bases lay between the germline ends. CDR3 region: CSASGTPITDTQYF. In DNA, the CDR3 is TGCAGTGCTAGTGGGACCCCTATTACCGATACGCAGTATTTT.

This clonotype was seen a handful of times. This chain links TRBV28 with TRBJ2-1; TRBD2 aligns across 9 bases. Germline loops: CDR1 MDHEN, CDR2 SYDVKM. The CDR3 loop spans 18 amino acids. Losses at the gene ends were 3 bases for V and 3 bases for J; bases not matched to a gene: 12. Here the CDR3 DNA reads TGTGCCAGCAGTTTGATTAGCGGGAGAGAGGACTACTACAATGAGCAGTTCTTC. Translated: CASSLISGREDYYNEQFF.

This clonotype appeared a few times. DNA of the CDR3: TGTGCCAGCAGTTCACGCGAGGCATATGGCTACACCTTC. Translating it yields CASSSREAYGYTF. The V gene is TRBV6-2 or TRBV6-3, the J gene TRBJ1-2; D not resolved. Germline V gene sequence: CDR1 MNHEY, CDR2 SVGEGT. V was shortened by 4 bases and J by 5 bases, with 11 bases between the two germline ends. This CDR3 has 13 amino acids.

The CDR3 nucleotides are TGTGCCAGTAGTCTGGGGGAGTGGTCCTACAATGAGCAGTTCTTC. Its translation is CASSLGEWSYNEQFF. The rearrangement joins TRBV19 to TRBJ2-1, with D tentatively TRBD1 or TRBD2 (5 bases each). V was shortened by 5 bases and J by 1 base, with 12 bases between the two germline ends. The CDR3 sequence is 15 residues long. The V gene's germline CDR1 is LNHDA and CDR2 SQIVND (reference sequence).

The table lists this clonotype with a few counts. The chain carries TRBV7-9 and TRBJ1-2; D is perhaps TRBD1 (5 bases). V shed 5 bases and J shed 8 bases, with 9 bases lying between them. The CDR3 consists of 11 residues. CDR1 is SEHNR, CDR2 FQNEAQ, per germline (reference sequence). The CDR3 loop is CASSPGLGYTF. The CDR3 DNA sequence: TGTGCCAGCAGCCCGGGACTCGGCTACACCTTC.

The chain uses TRBV5-5 and TRBJ1-2; 9 bases map to TRBD1. The J segment lost 7 bases and the V segment lost 4 bases, leaving 8 bases of the junction unmatched. The CDR3 is made up of 14 amino acids. Germline lookup yields CDR1 SGHKS and CDR2 YYEKEE (reference sequence). CDR3: CASSLRQGGSGYTF. The CDR3 DNA follows: TGTGCCAGCAGCCTAAGACAGGGGGGCAGTGGCTACACCTTC.

This clonotype was seen a handful of times. The rearrangement uses TRBV20-1 and TRBJ2-2, with 7 bases that match TRBD2. The CDR3 extends over 14 amino acids. The trim removed 5 bases at V and 1 base at J, leaving 4 bases unmatched. Germline assignment: CDR1 DFQATT and CDR2 SNEGSKA (reference sequence). CDR3 DNA: TGCAGTGCTTTGTCTAGCGGGAACACCGGGGAGCTGTTTTTT. Encoded protein: CSALSSGNTGELFF.

This clonotype was counted a few times. The CDR3 is CSGSVAIRFSPYNEQFF. DNA for the CDR3: TGCAGCGGTAGCGTGGCTATCCGGTTCTCCCCCTACAATGAGCAGTTCTTC. The chain uses TRBV29-1 and TRBJ2-1; D is perhaps TRBD2 (5 bases). The CDR3 is 17 residues long. The V end was cut by 7 bases, the J end by 2 bases, with 24 bases between. Germline V lookup: CDR1 SQVTM, CDR2 ANQGSEA.

This clonotype was seen many times. The J gene is TRBJ2-7, the V gene TRBV2; D is perhaps TRBD1 (7 bases). Trimming stripped 6 bases from V and 3 bases from J, with 15 bases between. Per the germline V gene, CDR1 is SNHLY and CDR2 is FYNNEI. The length of the CDR3 is 14 residues. In nucleotides, the CDR3 is TGTGCCAGCAGATCCAGGGGGGTTCTCTACGAGCAGTACTTC. Translation: CASRSRGVLYEQYF.

In the case of this clonotype: A read error may be the cause here, since a much bigger clone is one base away. V is TRBV30 and J is TRBJ2-7; TRBD2 matches 10 bases. V gave up 2 bases and J gave up 5 bases; unmatched junction bases: 6. Germline V CDR1 and CDR2: GTSNPN, SVGIG (reference sequence). This CDR3 has 14 amino acids. CDR3 residues: CAWSRLAGAHEQYF. CDR3 coding DNA: TGTGCCTGGAGTCGCCTAGCGGGGGCCCACGAGCAGTACTTC. The full variable domain, with the rest looked up from reference TRBV30 and TRBJ2-7, is SQTIHQWPATLVQPVGSPLSLECTVEGTSNPNLYWYRQAAGRGLQLLFYSVGIGQISSEVPQNLSASRPQDRQFILSSKKLLLSDSGFYLCAWSRLAGAHEQYFGPGTRLTVT.

This clonotype was seen many times. The chain has TRBV20-1 and TRBJ2-7, with 9 positions matching TRBD1. V gave up 6 bases and J gave up 6 bases; unmatched junction bases: 9. Germline CDR1 and CDR2: DFQATT and SNEGSKA (reference sequence). CDR3 size: 13 residues. The CDR3 coding sequence is TGCAGTGCCCCGGACAGGGGAGGTCGCGAGCAGTACTTC. Translated, it gives CSAPDRGGREQYF.

This clonotype has at least ten counts. This rearrangement joins TRBV7-3 to TRBJ2-1; 10 bases are shared with TRBD1. Losses at the gene ends were 0 bases for V and 5 bases for J; bases not matched to a gene: 4. The germline CDR1 and CDR2 sequences are SGHTA and FQGTGA. CDR3 length equals 16 residues. CDR3 sequence: CASSLTDRGFHNEQFF. CDR3 sequence (DNA): TGTGCCAGCAGCTTAACGGACAGGGGGTTCCACAATGAGCAGTTCTTC.

This clonotype was observed many times. The rearrangement joins TRBV2 to TRBJ1-4, with TRBD1 matching over 7 bases. CDR3 length: 12 amino acids. The trim removed 11 bases at V and 8 bases at J, leaving 8 bases unmatched. In germline, CDR1 is SNHLY, CDR2 FYNNEI. CDR3 sequence (DNA): TGTGCCGGACGACAGGGCAACGAAAAACTGTTTTTT. The encoded protein is CAGRQGNEKLFF.

This clonotype was detected a few times. V and J are TRBV20-1 and TRBJ2-5, with TRBD2 matching over 11 bases. Germline lookup yields CDR1 DFQATT and CDR2 SNEGSKA (reference sequence). The CDR3 length is 15 residues. V shed 0 bases and J 5 bases; nucleotides not matched to a gene: 5. CDR3 bases: TGCAGTGCTAGAGATCTAGCGGGAGGACCCGAGACCCAGTACTTC. It encodes CSARDLAGGPETQYF.

This clonotype occurred many times. The CDR3 DNA is TGTGCCAGCTCACCACTAGCCCGCGACCACGAGCAGTACTTC. Translating it yields CASSPLARDHEQYF. The rearrangement uses TRBV18 and TRBJ2-7; D is unresolved. The CDR3 covers 14 residues. CDR1 and CDR2 (germline): KGHSH, LQKENI. Trimming stripped 1 base from V and 5 bases from J, with 12 bases between.

V gene TRBV20-1 combines with J gene TRBJ2-5; a possible D gene is TRBD1 (5 bases). CDR1 and CDR2 from the germline V gene are DFQATT and SNEGSKA (reference sequence). The CDR3 is 15 amino acids. V gave up 2 bases and J gave up 2 bases, with 15 bases separating them. CDR3: CSARRPGLLQETQYF. The CDR3 region has the DNA TGCAGTGCTAGAAGGCCAGGGCTACTTCAAGAGACCCAGTACTTC.